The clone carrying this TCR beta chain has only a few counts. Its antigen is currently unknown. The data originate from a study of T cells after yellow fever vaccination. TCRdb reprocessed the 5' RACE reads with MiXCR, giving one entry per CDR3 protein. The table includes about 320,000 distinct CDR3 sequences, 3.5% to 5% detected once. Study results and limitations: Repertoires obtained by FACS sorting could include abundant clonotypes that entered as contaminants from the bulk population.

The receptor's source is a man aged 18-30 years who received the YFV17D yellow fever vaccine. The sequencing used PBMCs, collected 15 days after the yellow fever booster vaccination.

The CDR3, as DNA: TGTGCCAGCAGTGAAAGCCCTAACTCTGGGGCCAACGTCCTGACTTTC. Translating gives CASSESPNSGANVLTF. The chain combines TRBV6-1 with TRBJ2-6; D ambiguous. The V gene's germline CDR1 is MNHNS and CDR2 SASEGT. This CDR3 has 16 residues. V shed 2 bases and J shed 0 bases, with 8 bases lying between them.